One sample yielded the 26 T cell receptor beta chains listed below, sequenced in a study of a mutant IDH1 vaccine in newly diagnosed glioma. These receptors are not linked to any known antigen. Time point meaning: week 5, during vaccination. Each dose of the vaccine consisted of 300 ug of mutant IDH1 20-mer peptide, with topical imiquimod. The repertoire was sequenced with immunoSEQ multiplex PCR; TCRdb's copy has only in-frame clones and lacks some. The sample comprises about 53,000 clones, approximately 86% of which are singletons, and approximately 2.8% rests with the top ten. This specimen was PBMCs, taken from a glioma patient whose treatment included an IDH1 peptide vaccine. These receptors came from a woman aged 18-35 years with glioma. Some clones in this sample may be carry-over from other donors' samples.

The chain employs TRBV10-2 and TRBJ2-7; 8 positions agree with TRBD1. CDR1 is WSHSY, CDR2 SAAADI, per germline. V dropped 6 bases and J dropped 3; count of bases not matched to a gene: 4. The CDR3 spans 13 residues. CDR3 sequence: CASSSDRDYEQYF. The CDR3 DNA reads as TGCGCCAGCAGCTCGGACAGGGACTACGAGCAGTACTTC.

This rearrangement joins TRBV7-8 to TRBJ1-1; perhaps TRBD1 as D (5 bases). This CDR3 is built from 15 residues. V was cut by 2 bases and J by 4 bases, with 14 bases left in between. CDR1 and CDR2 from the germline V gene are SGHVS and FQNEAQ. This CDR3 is CASSLLPGSSTEAFF. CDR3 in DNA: TGTGCCAGCAGCTTACTACCAGGGTCCAGCACTGAAGCTTTCTTT.

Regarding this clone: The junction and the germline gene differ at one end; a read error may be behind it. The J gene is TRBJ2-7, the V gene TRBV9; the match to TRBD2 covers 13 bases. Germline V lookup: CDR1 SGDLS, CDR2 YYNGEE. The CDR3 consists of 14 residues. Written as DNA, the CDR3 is TGTGCCAGCAGCCCTGGCCCGGGGACTAGCGGGGTTAACTTC. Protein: CASSPGPGTSGVNF.

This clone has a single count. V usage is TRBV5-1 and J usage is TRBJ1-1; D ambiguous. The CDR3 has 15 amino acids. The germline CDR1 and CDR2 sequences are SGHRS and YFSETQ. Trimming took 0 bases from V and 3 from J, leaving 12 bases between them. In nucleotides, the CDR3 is TGCGCCAGCAGCTTGGGGGCGGGGTCCTACACTGAAGCTTTCTTT. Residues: CASSLGAGSYTEAFF.

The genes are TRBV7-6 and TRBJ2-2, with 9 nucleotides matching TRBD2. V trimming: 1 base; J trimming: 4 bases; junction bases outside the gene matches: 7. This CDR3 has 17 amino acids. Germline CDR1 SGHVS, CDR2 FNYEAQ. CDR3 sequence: CASSLGAAGGPTGELFF. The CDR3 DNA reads TGTGCCAGCAGCTTAGGTGCAGCGGGAGGCCCCACCGGGGAGCTGTTTTTT.

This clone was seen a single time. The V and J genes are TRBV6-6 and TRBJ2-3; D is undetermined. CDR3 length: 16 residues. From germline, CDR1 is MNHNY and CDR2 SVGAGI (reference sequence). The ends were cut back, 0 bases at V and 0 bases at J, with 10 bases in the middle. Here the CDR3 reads CASSYSNRDSTDTQYF. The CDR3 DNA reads TGTGCCAGCAGTTACTCGAACAGAGACAGCACAGATACGCAGTATTTT.

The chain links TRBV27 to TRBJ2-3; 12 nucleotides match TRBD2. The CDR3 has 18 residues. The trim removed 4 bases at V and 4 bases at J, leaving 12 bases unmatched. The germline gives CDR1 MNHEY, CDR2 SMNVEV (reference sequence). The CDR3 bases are TGTGCCAGCAGTTCCTACCCTTTGACTAGCGGGAGCTCAGATACGCAGTATTTT. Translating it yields CASSSYPLTSGSSDTQYF.

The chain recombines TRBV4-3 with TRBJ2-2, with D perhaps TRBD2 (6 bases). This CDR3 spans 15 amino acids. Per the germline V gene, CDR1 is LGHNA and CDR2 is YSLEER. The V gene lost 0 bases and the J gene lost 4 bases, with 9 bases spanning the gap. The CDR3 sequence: CASSQDLGGTGELFF. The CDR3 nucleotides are TGCGCCAGCAGCCAAGATCTGGGAGGCACCGGGGAGCTGTTTTTT.

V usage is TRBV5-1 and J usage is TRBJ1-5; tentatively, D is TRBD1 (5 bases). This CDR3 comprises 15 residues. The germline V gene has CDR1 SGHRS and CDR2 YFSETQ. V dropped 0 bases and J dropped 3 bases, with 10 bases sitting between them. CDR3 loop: CASSLDLGHNQPQHF. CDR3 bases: TGCGCCAGCAGCTTGGATCTGGGGCACAATCAGCCCCAGCATTTT.

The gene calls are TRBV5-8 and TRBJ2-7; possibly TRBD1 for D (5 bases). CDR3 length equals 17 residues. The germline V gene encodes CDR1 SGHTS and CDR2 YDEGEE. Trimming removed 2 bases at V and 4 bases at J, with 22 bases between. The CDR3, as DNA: TGTGCCAGCAGCTTTCTGGGCGGAACAGGCATGATTTACGAGCAGTACTTC. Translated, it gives CASSFLGGTGMIYEQYF. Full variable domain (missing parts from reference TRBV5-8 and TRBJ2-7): EAGVTQSPTHLIKTRGQQATLRCSPISGHTSVYWYQQALGLGLQFLLWYDEGEERNRGNFPPRFSGRQFPNYSSELNVNALELEDSALYLCASSFLGGTGMIYEQYFGPGTRLTVT.

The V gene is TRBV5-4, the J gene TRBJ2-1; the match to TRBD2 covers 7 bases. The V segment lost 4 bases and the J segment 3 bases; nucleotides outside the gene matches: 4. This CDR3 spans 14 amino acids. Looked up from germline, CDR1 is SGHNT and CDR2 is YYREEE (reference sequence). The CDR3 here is CASSPGTNYNEQFF. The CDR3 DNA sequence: TGTGCCAGCAGCCCAGGGACTAACTACAATGAGCAGTTCTTC. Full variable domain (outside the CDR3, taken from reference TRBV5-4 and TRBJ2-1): ETGVTQSPTHLIKTRGQQVTLRCSSQSGHNTVSWYQQALGQGPQFIFQYYREEENGRGNFPPRFSGLQFPNYSSELNVNALELDDSALYLCASSPGTNYNEQFFGPGTRLTVL.

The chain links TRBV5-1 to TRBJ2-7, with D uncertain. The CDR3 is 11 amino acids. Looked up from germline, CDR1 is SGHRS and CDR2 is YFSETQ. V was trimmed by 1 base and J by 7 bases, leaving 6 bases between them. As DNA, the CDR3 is TGCGCCAGCAGCTTGAGGGCAGAGCAGTACTTC. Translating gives CASSLRAEQYF.

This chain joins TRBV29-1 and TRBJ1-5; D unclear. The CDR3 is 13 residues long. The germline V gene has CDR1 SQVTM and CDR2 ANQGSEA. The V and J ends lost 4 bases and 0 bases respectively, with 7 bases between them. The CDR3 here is CSVGDYSNQPQHF. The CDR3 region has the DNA TGCAGCGTTGGAGACTATAGCAATCAGCCCCAGCATTTT.

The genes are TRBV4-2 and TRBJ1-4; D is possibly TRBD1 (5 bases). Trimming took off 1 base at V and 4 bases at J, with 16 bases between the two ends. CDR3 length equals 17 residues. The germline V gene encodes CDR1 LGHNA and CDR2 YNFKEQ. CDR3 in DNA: TGTGCCAGCAGCCAAGGGGGAGGGGAGGGCGGTAATGAAAAACTGTTTTTT. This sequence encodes CASSQGGGEGGNEKLFF.

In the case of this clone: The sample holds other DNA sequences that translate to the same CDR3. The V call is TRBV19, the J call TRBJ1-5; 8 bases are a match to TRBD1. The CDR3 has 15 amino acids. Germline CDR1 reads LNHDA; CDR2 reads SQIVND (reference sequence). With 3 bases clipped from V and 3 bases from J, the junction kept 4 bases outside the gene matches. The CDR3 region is CASSIDRGNNQPQHF. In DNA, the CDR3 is TGTGCCAGTAGTATCGACAGGGGAAACAATCAGCCCCAGCATTTT.

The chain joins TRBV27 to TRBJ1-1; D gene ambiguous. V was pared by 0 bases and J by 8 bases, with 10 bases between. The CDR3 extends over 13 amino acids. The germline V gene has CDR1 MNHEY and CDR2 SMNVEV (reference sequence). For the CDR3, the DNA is TGTGCCAGCAGTTTATCGAACGCCCTCGAAGCTTTCTTT. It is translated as CASSLSNALEAFF.

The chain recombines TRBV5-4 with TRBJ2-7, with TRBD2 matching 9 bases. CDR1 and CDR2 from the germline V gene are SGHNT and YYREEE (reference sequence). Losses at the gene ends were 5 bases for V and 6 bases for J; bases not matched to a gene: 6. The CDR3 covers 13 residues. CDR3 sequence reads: CASSDGLAIEQYF. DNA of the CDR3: TGTGCCAGCAGTGATGGACTAGCGATCGAGCAGTACTTC.

The CDR3 nucleotides are TGTGCCAGCAGTGTTCAGGGTTTCAACGAGCAGTACTTC. Its protein is CASSVQGFNEQYF. This chain joins TRBV2 and TRBJ2-7, with a possible D match to TRBD1 (5 bases). There are 13 residues in the CDR3. Germline CDR1 SNHLY, CDR2 FYNNEI. Trimming removed 4 bases at V and 5 bases at J, with 12 bases between.

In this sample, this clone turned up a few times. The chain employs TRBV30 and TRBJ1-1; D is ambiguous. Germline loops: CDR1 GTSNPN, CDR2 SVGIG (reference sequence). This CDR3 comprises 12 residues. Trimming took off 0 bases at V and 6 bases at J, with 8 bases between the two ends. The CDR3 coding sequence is TGTGCCTGGAGTGTATCGGGCGCTGAAGCTTTCTTT. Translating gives CAWSVSGAEAFF.

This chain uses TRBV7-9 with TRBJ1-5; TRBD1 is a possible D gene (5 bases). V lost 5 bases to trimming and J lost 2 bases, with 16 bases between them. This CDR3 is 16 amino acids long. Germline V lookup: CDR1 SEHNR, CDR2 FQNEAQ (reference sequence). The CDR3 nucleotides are TGTGCCAGCAGCCGGGGGGAGGGTGGTGGCAATCAGCCCCAGCATTTT. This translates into CASSRGEGGGNQPQHF.

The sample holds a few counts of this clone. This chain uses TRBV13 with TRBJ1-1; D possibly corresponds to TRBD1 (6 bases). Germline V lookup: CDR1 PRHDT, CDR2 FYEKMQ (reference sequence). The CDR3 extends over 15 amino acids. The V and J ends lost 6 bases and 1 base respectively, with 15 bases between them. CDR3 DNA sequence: TGTGCCAGCAGTCTAGAAGGCAGGGGGAACACTGAAGCTTTCTTT. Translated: CASSLEGRGNTEAFF.

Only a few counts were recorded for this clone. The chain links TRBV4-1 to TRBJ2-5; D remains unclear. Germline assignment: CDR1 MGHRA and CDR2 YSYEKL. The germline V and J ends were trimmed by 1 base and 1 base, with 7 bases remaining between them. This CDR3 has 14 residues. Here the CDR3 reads CASSQGAGQETQYF. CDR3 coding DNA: TGCGCCAGCAGCCAAGGTGCTGGCCAAGAGACCCAGTACTTC.

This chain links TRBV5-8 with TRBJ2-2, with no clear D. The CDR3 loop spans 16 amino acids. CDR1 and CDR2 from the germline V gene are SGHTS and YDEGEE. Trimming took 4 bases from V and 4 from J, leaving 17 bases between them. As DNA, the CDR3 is TGTGCCAGCAGCGCAGAGGTAGGGCATGGCACCGGGGAGCTGTTTTTT. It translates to CASSAEVGHGTGELFF.

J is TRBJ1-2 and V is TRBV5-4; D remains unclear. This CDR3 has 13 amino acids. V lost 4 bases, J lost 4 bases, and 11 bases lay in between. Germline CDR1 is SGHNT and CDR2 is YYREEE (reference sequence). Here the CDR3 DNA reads TGTGCCAGCAGCACCAACATCGCCTATGGCTACACCTTC. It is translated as CASSTNIAYGYTF.

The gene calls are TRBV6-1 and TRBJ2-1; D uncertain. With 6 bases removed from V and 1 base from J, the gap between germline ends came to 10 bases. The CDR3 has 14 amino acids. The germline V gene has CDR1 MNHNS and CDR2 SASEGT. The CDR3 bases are TGTGCCAGCAGGGCCCTGGGATCCTACAATGAGCAGTTCTTC. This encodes CASRALGSYNEQFF.

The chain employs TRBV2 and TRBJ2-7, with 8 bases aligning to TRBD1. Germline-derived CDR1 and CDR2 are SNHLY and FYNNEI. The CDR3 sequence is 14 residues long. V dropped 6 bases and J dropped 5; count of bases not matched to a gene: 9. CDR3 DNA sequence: TGTGCCAGCAGGAAGACAGGGGCCGGGAACGAGCAGTACTTC. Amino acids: CASRKTGAGNEQYF.